This is a list of T cell receptor beta chains from one sample in a study of cytomegalovirus exposure and HLA in healthy donors. Produced via immunoSEQ multiplex PCR; TCRdb's table is partial and in-frame only. The sample has over 150,000 clones; 80% are singletons. Sequenced sample: PBMCs. The receptors shown here come from a woman aged 45 to 65 in good health and CMV-seronegative. Both conserved end residues are part of each CDR3. A D gene is named only where the DNA matches it firmly. The size field is filled for only some rows; it gives once, few, many or a size class.

D gene	V gene	J gene	clone size	CDR3 length	CDR3 protein	CDR3 DNA
TRBD2	TRBV4-1	TRBJ2-5	.	18	CASSQAGTSNPLGETQYF	TGCGCCAGCAGCCAGGCCGGGACTAGCAATCCCCTCGGAGAGACCCAGTACTTC
.	TRBV29-1	TRBJ2-5	.	17	CSVEDPGGIGLVETQYF	TGCAGCGTTGAAGATCCTGGAGGAATCGGTCTGGTGGAGACCCAGTACTTC
.	TRBV7-8	TRBJ2-6	.	15	CASSKTVTGANVLTF	TGTGCCAGCAGCAAGACAGTCACTGGGGCCAACGTCCTGACTTTC
.	TRBV21-1	TRBJ2-5	few	13	CASSPSGVETQYF	TGTGCCAGCAGCCCCTCGGGAGTAGAGACCCAGTACTTC
TRBD2	TRBV7-8	TRBJ2-7	.	17	CASSLGRATSGFYEQYF	TGTGCCAGCAGCTTAGGTCGGGCAACTAGCGGGTTCTACGAGCAGTACTTC
.	TRBV10-2	TRBJ2-4	.	14	CASSEVSGKNIQYF	TGCGCCAGCAGTGAGGTATCCGGGAAAAACATTCAGTACTTC
.	TRBV30	TRBJ2-5	.	11	CAWEAGETQYF	TGTGCCTGGGAGGCGGGAGAGACCCAGTACTTC
TRBD1	TRBV9	TRBJ2-3	.	16	CASNRGQGPSTDTQYF	TGTGCCAGCAATCGGGGACAGGGGCCTTCAACAGATACGCAGTATTTT
.	TRBV11-3	TRBJ2-2	.	15	CASSSTSPSTGELFF	TGTGCCAGCAGCTCTACATCGCCTAGTACCGGGGAGCTGTTTTTT
.	TRBV10-3	TRBJ2-2	.	11	CAAGPPGELFF	TGTGCCGCGGGACCGCCCGGGGAGCTGTTTTTT
.	TRBV11-2	TRBJ2-1	.	13	CASSSGSYNEQFF	TGTGCCAGCAGTTCGGGGTCCTACAATGAGCAGTTCTTC
TRBD1	TRBV6-5	TRBJ2-7	.	16	CASSYGAGTGTYEQYF	TGTGCCAGCAGTTACGGCGCCGGGACAGGGACCTACGAGCAGTACTTC
TRBD1	TRBV5-1	TRBJ2-7	.	16	CASSLATGQGVYEQYF	TGCGCCAGCAGCTTGGCCACCGGACAGGGGGTCTACGAGCAGTACTTC
TRBD2	TRBV9	TRBJ2-2	few	17	CASSPIAGAVNTGELFF	TGTGCCAGCAGCCCGATAGCGGGGGCGGTGAACACCGGGGAGCTGTTTTTT
.	TRBV19	TRBJ2-2	.	15	CASSIRRRNTGELFF	TGTGCCAGTAGTATTAGGAGGAGGAACACCGGGGAGCTGTTTTTT
.	TRBV7-2	TRBJ2-3	few	11	CASSLLDTQYF	TGTGCCAGCAGCTTACTAGATACGCAGTATTTT
TRBD1	TRBV15	TRBJ1-4	.	16	CATSRETGGRGEKLFF	TGTGCCACCAGCAGAGAGACAGGGGGCCGGGGTGAAAAACTGTTTTTT
.	TRBV14	TRBJ2-3	.	16	CASSQVGLPLADTQYF	TGTGCCAGCAGCCAAGTTGGACTGCCCCTAGCAGATACGCAGTATTTT
TRBD1	TRBV6-5	TRBJ2-7	.	15	CASSGTEHQFYEQYF	TGTGCCAGCAGTGGGACAGAACACCAATTCTACGAGCAGTACTTC
.	TRBV6-6	TRBJ1-1	.	14	CASSSHQGNTEAFF	TGTGCCAGCAGCAGCCACCAGGGGAACACTGAAGCTTTCTTT
TRBD2	TRBV29-1	TRBJ2-5	.	14	CSVLMTSGSGTQYF	TGCAGCGTCCTGATGACTAGCGGTTCTGGGACCCAGTACTTC
.	TRBV28	TRBJ1-2	.	17	CASSLHRTPGANYGYTF	TGTGCCAGCAGTTTACACCGGACCCCAGGGGCCAACTATGGCTACACCTTC
TRBD1	TRBV28	TRBJ1-2	.	18	CASSFPGTGYTQTYGYTF	TGTGCCAGCAGTTTTCCCGGGACAGGGTATACTCAGACATATGGCTACACCTTC
.	TRBV28	TRBJ1-6	.	15	CASRLQGVDNSPLHF	TGTGCCAGCAGACTACAGGGAGTTGATAATTCACCCCTCCACTTT
.	TRBV5-1	TRBJ2-2	.	14	CASSLVTGTGELFF	TGCGCCAGCAGCTTGGTTACAGGGACCGGGGAGCTGTTTTTT
.	TRBV2	TRBJ2-2	.	14	CASHFRLNTGELFF	TGTGCCAGCCACTTTCGCCTAAACACCGGGGAGCTGTTTTTT
TRBD1	TRBV19	TRBJ2-2	.	13	CAGRDRETGELFF	TGTGCCGGCCGGGACAGGGAGACCGGGGAGCTGTTTTTT
TRBD1	TRBV5-1	TRBJ2-2	.	15	CASSFGQGDTGELFF	TGCGCCAGCAGCTTTGGACAGGGGGACACCGGGGAGCTGTTTTTT
.	TRBV4-1	TRBJ1-2	.	13	CASTLLEGYGYTF	TGCGCCAGCACGCTACTCGAGGGCTATGGCTACACCTTC
.	TRBV5-4	TRBJ1-2	.	13	CASSLIRAGGYTF	TGTGCCAGCAGCTTGATCAGGGCGGGAGGCTACACCTTC